This T cell receptor (beta chain) was sequenced for a study of Graves' ophthalmopathy and Graves' hyperthyroidism. As to this clonotype: The antigen is unknown.

Germline lookup yields CDR1 MGHRA and CDR2 YSYEKL. The CDR3 totals 17 residues. V was shortened by 1 base and J by 5 bases, with 21 bases between the two germline ends. The study, taken as a whole, reports: A 13-signature model separated ophthalmopathy from stable hyperthyroidism, reaching about 90% sensitivity and 75% to 83% specificity cross-validated.

RNA transcripts were the source from which TCR beta CDR3 regions were amplified. The workflow started with a first-round RT-PCR run with HTBI primers and then moved on to a second-round multiplex PCR. In TCRdb, the multiplex PCR reads were re-called with MiXCR into one record per CDR3 protein. The sample lists 500,000 to 700,000 distinct CDR3 sequences; less than 40% were seen once. The rearrangement uses TRBV4-1 and TRBJ2-7; D assignment may be TRBD1 or TRBD2 (6 bases each). Sequenced sample: peripheral blood or thyroid tissue (not recorded which). The TCR comes from an adult man with Graves' hyperthyroidism. The CDR3 nucleotides are TGCGCCAGCAGCCAAGCTCCCGGGGGCGAAGCCTACGACGAGCAGTACTTC. Protein: CASSQAPGGEAYDEQYF.